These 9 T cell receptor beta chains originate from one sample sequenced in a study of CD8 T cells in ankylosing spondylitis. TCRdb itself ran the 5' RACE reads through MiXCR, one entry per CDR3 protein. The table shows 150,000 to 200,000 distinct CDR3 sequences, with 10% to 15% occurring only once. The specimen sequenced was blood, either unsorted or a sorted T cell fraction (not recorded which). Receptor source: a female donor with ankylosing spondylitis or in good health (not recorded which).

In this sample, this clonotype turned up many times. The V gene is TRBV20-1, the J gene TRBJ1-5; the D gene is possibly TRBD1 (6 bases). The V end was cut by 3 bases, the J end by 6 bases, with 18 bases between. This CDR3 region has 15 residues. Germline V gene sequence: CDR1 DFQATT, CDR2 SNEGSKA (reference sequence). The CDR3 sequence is CSASKGWDNVQPQHF. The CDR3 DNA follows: TGCAGTGCTAGTAAGGGTTGGGACAACGTTCAGCCCCAGCATTTT.

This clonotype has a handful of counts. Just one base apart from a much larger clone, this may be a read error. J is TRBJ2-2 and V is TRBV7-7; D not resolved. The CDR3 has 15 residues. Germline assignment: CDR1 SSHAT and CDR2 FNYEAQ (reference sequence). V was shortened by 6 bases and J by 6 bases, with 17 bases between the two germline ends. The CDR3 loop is CASRDEVWLAGELFF. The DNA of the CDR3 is TGTGCCAGCAGAGATGAGGTCTGGTTGGCCGGGGAGCTGTTTTTT. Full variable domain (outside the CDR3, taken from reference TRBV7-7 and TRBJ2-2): GAGVSQSPRYKVTKRGQDVTLRCDPISSHATLYWYQQALGQGPEFLTYFNYEAQPDKSGLPSDRFSAERPEGSISTLTIQRTEQRDSAMYRCASRDEVWLAGELFFGEGSRLTVL.

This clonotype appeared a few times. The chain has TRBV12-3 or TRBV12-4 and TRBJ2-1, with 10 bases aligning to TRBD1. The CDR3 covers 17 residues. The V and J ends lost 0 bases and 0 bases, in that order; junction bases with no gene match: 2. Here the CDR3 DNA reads TGTGCCAGCAGTTTAGCAAGGGACAGGGGCTCCTACAATGAGCAGTTCTTC. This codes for CASSLARDRGSYNEQFF.

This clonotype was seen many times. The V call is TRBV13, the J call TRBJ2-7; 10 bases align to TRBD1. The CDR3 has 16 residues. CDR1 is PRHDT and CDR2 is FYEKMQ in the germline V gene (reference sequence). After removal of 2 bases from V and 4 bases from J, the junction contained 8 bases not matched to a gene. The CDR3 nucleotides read TGTGCCAGCAGCTTAATAGGCGGACAGGGGGTTTACGAGCAGTACTTC. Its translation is CASSLIGGQGVYEQYF.

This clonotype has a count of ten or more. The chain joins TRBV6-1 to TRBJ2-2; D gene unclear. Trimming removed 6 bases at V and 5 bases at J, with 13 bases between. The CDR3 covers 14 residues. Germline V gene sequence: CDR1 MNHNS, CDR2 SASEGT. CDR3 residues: CASRPSADTGELFF. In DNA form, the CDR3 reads TGTGCCAGCAGACCCTCAGCCGATACCGGGGAGCTGTTTTTT.

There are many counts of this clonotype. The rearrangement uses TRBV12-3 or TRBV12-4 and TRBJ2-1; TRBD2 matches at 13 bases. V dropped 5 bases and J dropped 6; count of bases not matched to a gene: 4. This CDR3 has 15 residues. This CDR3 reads CASSATSGRGNEQFF. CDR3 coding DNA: TGTGCCAGCAGTGCTACTAGCGGGAGGGGCAATGAGCAGTTCTTC.

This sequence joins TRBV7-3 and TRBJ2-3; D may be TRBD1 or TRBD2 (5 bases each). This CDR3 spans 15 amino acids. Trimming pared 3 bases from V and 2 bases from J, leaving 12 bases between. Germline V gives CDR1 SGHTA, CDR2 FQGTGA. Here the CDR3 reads CASSFFGTHTDTQYF. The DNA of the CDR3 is TGTGCCAGCAGCTTTTTCGGGACCCACACAGATACGCAGTATTTT.

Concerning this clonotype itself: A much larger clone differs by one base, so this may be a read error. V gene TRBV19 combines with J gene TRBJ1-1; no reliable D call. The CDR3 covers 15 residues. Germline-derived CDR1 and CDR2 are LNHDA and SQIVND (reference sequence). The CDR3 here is CACSTTQIMNTEAFF. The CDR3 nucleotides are TGTGCCTGTAGTACCACTCAAATAATGAACACTGAAGCTTTCTTT.

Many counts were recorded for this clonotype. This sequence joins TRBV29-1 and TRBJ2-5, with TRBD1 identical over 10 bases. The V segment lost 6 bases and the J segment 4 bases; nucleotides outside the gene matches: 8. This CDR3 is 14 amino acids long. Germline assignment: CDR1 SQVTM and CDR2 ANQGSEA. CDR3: CSVRGQGIGETQYF. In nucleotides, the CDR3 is TGCAGCGTGAGGGGACAGGGGATTGGAGAGACCCAGTACTTC.